This TCR beta chain was captured by sequencing in a study of T cells in Graves' hyperthyroidism and ophthalmopathy. This clonotype was detected ten times or more. Diagnosing involved the use of clinical symptoms, serum thyroxine and TRAb, thyroid ultrasound and orbital computed tomography. More than 9.5 ml fresh peripheral blood yielded the PBMCs. The CDR3 contains 12 residues. Germline V CDR1 and CDR2: SNHLY, FYNNEI. V lost 4 bases and J lost 8, with 11 bases in between. TCR beta CDR3 sequences were amplified from RNA transcripts. A set of HTBI primers served as the primers for a first-round RT-PCR of the TCR CDR3. TCRdb reprocessed the multiplex PCR reads with MiXCR, giving one entry per CDR3 protein. In the table there are a few hundred thousand distinct CDR3 sequences, more than 12% of which are singletons.

This sequence originates from a woman aged 30 to 39 with Graves' ophthalmopathy. Sample: blood. The chain links TRBV2 to TRBJ1-2; D not resolved. The CDR3 DNA reads as TGTGCCAGCAGTGTGATTTCCGAGGGCTACACCTTC. It codes for CASSVISEGYTF. The full variable domain, in which reference TRBV2 and TRBJ1-2 provide the parts outside the CDR3, is EPEVTQTPSHQVTQMGQEVILRCVPISNHLYFYWYRQILGQKVEFLVSFYNNEISEKSEIFDDQFSVERPDGSNFTLKIRSTKLEDSAMYFCASSVISEGYTFGSGTRLTVV.